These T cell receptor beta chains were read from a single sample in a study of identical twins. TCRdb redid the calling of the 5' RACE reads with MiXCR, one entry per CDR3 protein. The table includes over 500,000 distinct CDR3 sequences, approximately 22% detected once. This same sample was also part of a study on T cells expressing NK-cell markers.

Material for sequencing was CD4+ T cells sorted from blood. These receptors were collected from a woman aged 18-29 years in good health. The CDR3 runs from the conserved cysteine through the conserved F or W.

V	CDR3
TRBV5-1	CASSLGWGGQETQYF
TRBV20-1	CSALPLAGMETQYF
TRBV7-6	CASSLRAPAWGTDTQYF
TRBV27	CASSLFVRGGINEQFF
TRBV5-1	CASSLEETQYF
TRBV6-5	CASSYLGYETQYF
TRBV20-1	CSARDPKGAPSLPLHF
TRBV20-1	CSARAGNSNYGYTF
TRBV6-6	CASSYSPAAEAFF
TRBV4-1	CASSQEGFGTEAFF
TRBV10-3	CAARRGLQADGYTF
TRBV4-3	CASRPKLAVNTGELFF